The T cell receptor beta chain described here comes from a study of shared clonotypes between healthy human individuals. V lost 8 bases to trimming and J lost 4 bases, with 14 bases between them. The CDR3 has 12 amino acids. The V gene's germline CDR1 is SQVTM and CDR2 ANQGSEA. This clone was found many times. Other DNA sequences in this specimen translate into the identical CDR3. Profiled with immunoSEQ multiplex PCR; TCRdb holds only in-frame clones, not every one. The sample has about 490,000 clones, roughly 85% seen once. V and J are TRBV29-1 and TRBJ1-2; no clear D gene. The TCR was taken from a woman aged 40 to 49 in good health. Some clones in this sample may be carry-over from other donors' samples. The source material was PBMCs. The DNA for the CDR3 is TGCAGCCCCGAAATGGTCCCCTATGGCTACACCTTC. Translating gives CSPEMVPYGYTF.